Below, 6 T cell receptor beta chains from the same sample are listed, as sequenced in a study of blood T cell repertoires in COVID-19. Assay used: immunoSEQ multiplex PCR; TCRdb lists only in-frame clones, some missing. The table has 260,000 or so clones, approximately 90% seen once. Sequenced sample: PBMCs or T cells enriched from blood (not recorded which). These receptors originate from a woman aged 40 to 50 with acute COVID-19.

This chain links TRBV21-1 with TRBJ2-7; TRBD2 is taken as the D call from the table, unchecked against the DNA. TRBV21-1 is assigned pseudogene status. This CDR3 is built from 13 residues. The CDR3 nucleotides read TGTGCCAGCAGCCCAGGGCGGGATTACGAGCAGTACGTC. As protein: CASSPGRDYEQYV.

This clone has a handful of counts. The gene calls are TRBV24-1 and TRBJ2-2, with 9 bases identical to TRBD2. CDR3 length: 15 residues. The germline CDR1 and CDR2 sequences are KGHDR and SFDVKD. After removal of 0 bases from V and 6 bases from J, the junction contained 1 base not matched to a gene. CDR3 DNA sequence: TGTGCCACCAGTGATTTGTTAGCGGGAGCCGGGGAGCTGTTTTTT. Protein: CATSDLLAGAGELFF.

This rearrangement joins TRBV11-1 to TRBJ2-7; 7 bases match TRBD2. Trimming took 2 bases from V and 2 from J; bases not matched to a gene: 3. CDR1 is SGHAT, CDR2 FQDESV, per germline (reference sequence). The CDR3 is 14 amino acids. The CDR3 spells CASSLWEGTYEQYF. In DNA form, the CDR3 reads TGTGCCAGCAGCTTATGGGAGGGCACCTACGAGCAGTACTTC.

The chain joins TRBV30 to TRBJ1-1; D might be TRBD1 (5 bases). CDR3 length equals 14 residues. The germline CDR1 and CDR2 sequences are GTSNPN and SVGIG (reference sequence). Trimming left V 1 base short and J 6 bases short, with 15 bases between. The CDR3 DNA sequence: TGTGCCTGGAGTGGCTTTAGGGGATCGGCTGAAGCTTTCTTT. It is translated as CAWSGFRGSAEAFF.

This clone was found once. V gene TRBV24-1 combines with J gene TRBJ1-5, with TRBD1 as a possible D gene (5 bases). Germline V gene sequence: CDR1 KGHDR, CDR2 SFDVKD. CDR3 size: 15 residues. The ends were cut back, 5 bases at V and 5 bases at J, with 15 bases in the middle. In DNA, the CDR3 is TGTGCCACCAGTGCCGGAAGACAGCCCGATCAGCCCCAGCATTTT. It specifies CATSAGRQPDQPQHF.

This chain uses TRBV18 with TRBJ2-1; TRBD1 might be the D (5 bases). This CDR3 contains 19 residues. Germline assignment: CDR1 KGHSH and CDR2 LQKENI. V gave up 1 base and J gave up 5 bases, with 24 bases separating them. The chain's CDR3 is CASSPLDLWGRVRNNEQFF. The CDR3, as DNA: TGTGCCAGCTCACCACTGGATCTCTGGGGCAGGGTTAGGAACAATGAGCAGTTCTTC.